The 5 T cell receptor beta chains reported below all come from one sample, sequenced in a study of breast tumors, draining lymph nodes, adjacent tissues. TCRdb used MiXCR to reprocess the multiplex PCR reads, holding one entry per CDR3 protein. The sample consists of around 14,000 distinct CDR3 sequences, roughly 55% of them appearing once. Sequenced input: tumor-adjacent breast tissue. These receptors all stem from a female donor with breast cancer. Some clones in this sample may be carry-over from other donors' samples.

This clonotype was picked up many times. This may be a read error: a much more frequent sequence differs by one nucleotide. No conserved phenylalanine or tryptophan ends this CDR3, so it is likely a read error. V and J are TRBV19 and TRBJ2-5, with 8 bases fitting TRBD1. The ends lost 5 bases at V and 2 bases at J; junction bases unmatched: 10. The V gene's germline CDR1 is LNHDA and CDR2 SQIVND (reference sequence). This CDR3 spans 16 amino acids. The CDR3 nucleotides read TGTGCCAGTAGTCTTCGAGGGACAGGTCTTCAAGAGACCCAGTACTCC. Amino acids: CASSLRGTGLQETQYS.

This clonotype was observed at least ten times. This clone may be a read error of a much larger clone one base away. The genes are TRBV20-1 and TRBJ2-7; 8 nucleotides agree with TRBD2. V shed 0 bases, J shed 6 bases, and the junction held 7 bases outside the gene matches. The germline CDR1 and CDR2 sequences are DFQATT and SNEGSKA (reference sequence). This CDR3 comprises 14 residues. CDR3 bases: TGCAGTGCTAGAGAAGAAGCGGGGGTCTCCGAGCAGTACTTC. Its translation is CSAREEAGVSEQYF.

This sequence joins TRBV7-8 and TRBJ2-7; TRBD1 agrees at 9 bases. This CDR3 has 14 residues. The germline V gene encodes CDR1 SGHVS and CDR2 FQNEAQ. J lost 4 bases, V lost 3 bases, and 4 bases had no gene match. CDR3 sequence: CASSFLTGGYEQYF. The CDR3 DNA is TGTGCCAGCAGCTTTCTGACAGGGGGTTACGAGCAGTACTTC.

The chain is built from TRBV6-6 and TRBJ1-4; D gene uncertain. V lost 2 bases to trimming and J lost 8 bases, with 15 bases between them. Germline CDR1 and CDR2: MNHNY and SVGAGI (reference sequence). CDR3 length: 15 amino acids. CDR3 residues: CASSYTADRKEKLFF. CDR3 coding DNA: TGTGCCAGCAGTTACACCGCGGACCGAAAAGAAAAACTGTTTTTT.

The CDR3 DNA reads as TGCAGTGCCCTACCCTATGGGCACGAAGTAGATAATTCACCCCTCCACTTT. It translates to CSALPYGHEVDNSPLHF. The V and J genes are TRBV20-1 and TRBJ1-6; the D is unclear. The V and J ends lost 6 bases and 5 bases respectively, with 23 bases between them. Looked up from germline, CDR1 is DFQATT and CDR2 is SNEGSKA (reference sequence). CDR3 length equals 17 residues.